A selection of T cell receptor beta chains follows, all from one sample in a study of OX40 agonist ivuxolimab in advanced cancers. TCRdb keeps only in-frame clones here, not all; method: immunoSEQ multiplex PCR. The data show tens of thousands of clones, 85% seen once. The sample was CD4+ or CD8+ T cells sorted from blood, taken in a trial of the OX40 agonist ivuxolimab. The receptor source for this set is an adult with an advanced solid tumor such as melanoma, head and neck, liver or kidney cancer. The CDR3 runs from the conserved cysteine through the conserved F or W. A D gene is named only where the DNA matches it firmly. Rows give clone size only sometimes, using once, few, many, or a class for an expanded clone.

j_gene	v_gene	d_gene	abundance	CDR3aa	CDR3nt
TRBJ1-4	TRBV28	.	.	CASVGVNEKLFF	TGTGCCAGCGTTGGGGTCAATGAAAAACTGTTTTTT
TRBJ1-2	TRBV14	.	.	CASSQDQSGDYTF	TGTGCCAGCAGCCAAGATCAGTCGGGTGACTACACCTTC
TRBJ1-4	TRBV30	TRBD1	few	CAWMRTGGGEKLFF	TGTGCCTGGATGAGGACAGGGGGCGGTGAAAAACTGTTTTTT
TRBJ2-5	TRBV5-1	.	.	CASSLDPRQETQYF	TGCGCCAGCAGCTTGGATCCCAGACAAGAGACCCAGTACTTC
TRBJ2-2	TRBV28	.	.	CASSPTNTGELFF	TGTGCCAGCAGTCCGACGAACACCGGGGAGCTGTTTTTT
TRBJ2-5	TRBV10-3	TRBD2	.	CAISDPETSGSVTQYF	TGTGCCATCAGCGACCCCGAGACTAGCGGGAGCGTGACCCAGTACTTC
TRBJ2-1	TRBV5-1	.	.	CASRPPPNYNEQFF	TGCGCCAGCAGGCCCCCCCCCAACTACAATGAGCAGTTCTTC
TRBJ2-5	TRBV5-6	.	.	CASSLEGETQYF	TGTGCCAGCAGCTTAGAAGGGGAGACCCAGTACTTC
TRBJ1-2	TRBV7-2	.	.	CASSLVGAGTPYGYTF	TGTGCCAGCAGCTTAGTGGGTGCAGGGACCCCTTATGGCTACACCTTC
TRBJ2-5	TRBV7-9	TRBD1	once	CASSLNQGAKTQYF	TGTGCCAGCAGCTTAAATCAGGGGGCGAAGACCCAGTACTTC
TRBJ2-2	TRBV5-1	TRBD1	.	CASSFSGTGVTGELFF	TGCGCCAGCAGCTTCTCCGGGACAGGGGTGACCGGGGAGCTGTTTTTT
TRBJ2-1	TRBV7-2	.	.	CASVATYGEQFF	TGTGCCAGCGTGGCCACATACGGTGAGCAGTTCTTC
TRBJ1-1	TRBV19	.	.	CASSIPLGRFPEAFF	TGTGCCAGTAGTATACCGCTCGGCAGGTTCCCTGAAGCTTTCTTT
TRBJ2-5	TRBV7-7	.	.	CASSFGQMETQYF	TGTGCCAGCAGCTTTGGACAGATGGAGACCCAGTACTTC
TRBJ1-2	TRBV5-6	.	few	CASSLGGGRDGYTF	TGTGCCAGCAGCTTGGGAGGGGGTCGGGATGGCTACACCTTC
TRBJ1-4	TRBV7-9	.	.	CASSSSEGEKLFF	TGTGCCAGCAGCTCCTCTGAGGGGGAAAAACTGTTTTTT
TRBJ2-7	TRBV30	TRBD1	.	CAWSGTGTGPNKQYF	TGTGCCTGGAGTGGAACCGGGACAGGGCCCAACAAGCAGTACTTC
TRBJ2-2	TRBV11-2	TRBD1	.	CASSLGQGARRGTGELFF	TGTGCCAGCAGCTTGGGACAGGGGGCGCGGAGGGGCACCGGGGAGCTGTTTTTT
TRBJ1-5	TRBV5-8	TRBD1	.	CASSYQGGQPQHF	TGTGCCAGCAGCTACCAGGGGGGTCAGCCCCAGCATTTT
TRBJ2-1	TRBV5-1	TRBD1	.	CASSLGGQGWEQFF	TGCGCCAGCAGCTTGGGTGGACAGGGATGGGAGCAGTTCTTC
TRBJ1-3	TRBV30	TRBD1	.	CAWTGQGVLIFSGNTIYF	TGTGCCTGGACGGGACAGGGGGTGCTTATTTTCTCTGGAAACACCATATATTTT
TRBJ1-1	TRBV30	.	once	CAWSYNRVVKAFF	TGTGCCTGGAGTTATAACAGGGTGGTCAAGGCTTTCTTT
TRBJ1-1	TRBV19	.	.	CASSNLRGTEAFF	TGTGCCAGTAGCAACCTTCGGGGCACTGAAGCTTTCTTT
TRBJ2-1	TRBV28	TRBD2	.	CASRTSGENYNEQFF	TGTGCCAGCCGGACTAGCGGGGAAAATTACAATGAGCAGTTCTTC
TRBJ1-1	TRBV6-1	.	.	CASSEPRFTEAFF	TGTGCCAGCAGTGAACCCAGGTTTACTGAAGCTTTCTTT
TRBJ1-2	TRBV19	.	.	CASSMRVNYGYTF	TGTGCCAGTAGTATGCGGGTTAACTATGGCTACACCTTC
TRBJ1-2	TRBV5-5	.	.	CASSLSGSNYGYTF	TGTGCCAGCAGCTTGTCAGGGTCCAACTATGGCTACACCTTC
TRBJ1-2	TRBV19	.	.	CASREGANYGYTF	TGTGCCAGTAGGGAGGGAGCCAACTATGGCTACACCTTC
TRBJ2-3	TRBV2	TRBD2	.	CASSLSLAGGTDTQYF	TGTGCCAGCAGCCTTAGCCTAGCGGGGGGCACAGATACGCAGTATTTT
TRBJ1-6	TRBV4-3	.	.	CASSQQVGGYSPLHF	TGCGCCAGCAGCCAGCAGGTGGGGGGCTATTCACCCCTCCACTTT
TRBJ2-1	TRBV29-1	TRBD2	.	CSVGGRASSSEQFF	TGCAGCGTTGGAGGGAGGGCCTCTTCGAGTGAGCAGTTCTTC
TRBJ1-6	TRBV28	.	.	CASSEGNSPLHF	TGTGCCAGCAGCGAGGGGAATTCACCCCTCCACTTT
TRBJ1-1	TRBV30	.	.	CAWTRGNTEAFF	TGTGCCTGGACGAGAGGGAACACTGAAGCTTTCTTT
TRBJ1-4	TRBV11-1	.	.	CASSHPGPGEKLFF	TGTGCCAGCAGCCACCCGGGCCCGGGGGAAAAACTGTTTTTT
TRBJ2-7	TRBV6-1	TRBD1	.	CASSNRQGPDFF	TGTGCCAGCAGTAACCGACAGGGCCCTGATTTCTTC
TRBJ1-5	TRBV6-5	TRBD1	.	CASSPEQGHQPQHF	TGTGCCAGCAGTCCGGAACAGGGGCATCAGCCCCAGCATTTT
TRBJ1-4	TRBV28	.	.	CASRATNEKLFF	TGTGCCAGCCGGGCAACTAATGAAAAACTGTTTTTT
TRBJ2-3	TRBV5-1	.	once	CASSLKGQGGTDTQYF	TGCGCCAGCAGCTTGAAGGGCCAGGGAGGCACAGATACGCAGTATTTT
TRBJ2-4	TRBV28	TRBD2	.	CASSYGAGRFLAKNIQYF	TGTGCCAGCAGTTATGGAGCGGGGAGGTTCTTAGCCAAAAACATTCAGTACTTC
TRBJ1-5	TRBV5-1	.	.	CASSPSAGGNQPQHF	TGCGCCAGCAGCCCCTCAGCAGGGGGCAATCAGCCCCAGCATTTT
TRBJ2-7	TRBV19	.	.	CASSPRGAYEQYF	TGTGCCAGTAGTCCCCGGGGAGCCTACGAGCAGTACTTC
TRBJ2-1	TRBV7-2	TRBD1	.	CASSSKTGAYNEQFF	TGTGCCAGCAGCTCAAAGACAGGGGCCTACAATGAGCAGTTCTTC
TRBJ1-1	TRBV2	.	.	CASSLSGTPNTEAFF	TGTGCCAGCAGTTTGTCCGGGACACCGAACACTGAAGCTTTCTTT
TRBJ2-7	TRBV9	.	.	CASSSRERTYEQYF	TGTGCCAGCAGCTCCCGGGAAAGAACCTACGAGCAGTACTTC
TRBJ2-3	TRBV9	TRBD2	.	CASSPSLLAGEIADTQYF	TGTGCCAGCAGCCCCTCTTTGTTAGCGGGAGAAATAGCAGATACGCAGTATTTT
TRBJ2-2	TRBV4-1	TRBD1	.	CASSRGQANTGELFF	TGCGCCAGCAGCCGAGGACAGGCGAACACCGGGGAGCTGTTTTTT
TRBJ2-7	TRBV27	.	.	CASSTWEGSREQYF	TGTGCCAGCAGTACTTGGGAAGGGTCTCGCGAGCAGTACTTC
TRBJ2-3	TRBV19	.	.	CASGSSGGDTQYF	TGTGCCAGTGGGAGTAGCGGTGGAGATACGCAGTATTTT
TRBJ1-6	TRBV28	TRBD1	.	CASSLDSRGVKERALHF	TGTGCCAGCAGTTTAGACAGCAGGGGGGTAAAGGAGAGGGCCCTCCACTTT
TRBJ1-4	TRBV2	.	.	CASSGTGNEKLFF	TGTGCCAGCAGTGGCACGGGGAATGAAAAACTGTTTTTT
TRBJ2-5	TRBV30	.	.	CAWSVRPGRETQYF	TGTGCCTGGAGTGTAAGGCCGGGACGGGAGACCCAGTACTTC
TRBJ1-4	TRBV11-2	.	.	CASSRTAATNEKLFF	TGTGCCAGCAGCAGGACTGCTGCCACTAATGAAAAACTGTTTTTT
TRBJ2-1	TRBV19	.	.	CASRAAATQGYNEQFF	TGTGCCAGTAGGGCCGCGGCGACTCAGGGGTACAATGAGCAGTTCTTC
TRBJ1-5	TRBV18	TRBD1	few	CASSPPNRGRVQPQHF	TGTGCCAGCTCACCACCGAACAGGGGACGGGTTCAGCCCCAGCATTTT
TRBJ2-2	TRBV2	TRBD2	.	CASRPRGGSTGELFF	TGTGCCAGCCGACCCCGCGGGGGAAGCACCGGGGAGCTGTTTTTT
TRBJ2-7	TRBV14	TRBD1	once	CASSLPGQFYEQYF	TGTGCCAGCAGCCTTCCGGGACAGTTCTACGAGCAGTACTTC
TRBJ2-7	TRBV19	TRBD2	.	CASSIVWRSGNSYEQYF	TGTGCCAGTAGTATAGTGTGGAGGAGCGGGAACTCCTACGAGCAGTACTTC
TRBJ2-6	TRBV19	.	.	CASSIDGVAVSGANVLTF	TGTGCCAGTAGTATAGATGGGGTGGCGGTCTCTGGGGCCAACGTCCTGACTTTC
TRBJ2-4	TRBV4-2	.	.	CASSQDMASLSVNIQYF	TGTGCCAGCAGCCAAGATATGGCTAGCCTTTCGGTAAACATTCAGTACTTC